This T cell receptor beta chain came from a study of cytomegalovirus exposure and HLA in healthy donors. The method was immunoSEQ multiplex PCR; TCRdb's version includes in-frame clones alone and lacks a portion of them. The sample comprises 60,000 to 85,000 clones, over 90% of which are singletons, and 4.5% to 5% rests with the top ten. Findings and limits, study-wide: The study recorded 160 or so TCR beta chains that were cytomegalovirus-associated.

Per the germline V gene, CDR1 is MDHEN and CDR2 is SYDVKM. The V segment lost 6 bases and the J segment 3 bases; nucleotides outside the gene matches: 7. This CDR3 contains 14 residues. On this clone itself: Its antigen is still unknown.

The sequencing input was PBMCs. The source of this sequence is a young woman in good health and CMV-seropositive. The chain links TRBV28 to TRBJ2-7; 8 bases are a match to TRBD1. CDR3 protein: CASRLTGAFYEQYF. In nucleotides, the CDR3 is TGTGCCAGCAGGCTGACAGGGGCTTTCTACGAGCAGTACTTC.